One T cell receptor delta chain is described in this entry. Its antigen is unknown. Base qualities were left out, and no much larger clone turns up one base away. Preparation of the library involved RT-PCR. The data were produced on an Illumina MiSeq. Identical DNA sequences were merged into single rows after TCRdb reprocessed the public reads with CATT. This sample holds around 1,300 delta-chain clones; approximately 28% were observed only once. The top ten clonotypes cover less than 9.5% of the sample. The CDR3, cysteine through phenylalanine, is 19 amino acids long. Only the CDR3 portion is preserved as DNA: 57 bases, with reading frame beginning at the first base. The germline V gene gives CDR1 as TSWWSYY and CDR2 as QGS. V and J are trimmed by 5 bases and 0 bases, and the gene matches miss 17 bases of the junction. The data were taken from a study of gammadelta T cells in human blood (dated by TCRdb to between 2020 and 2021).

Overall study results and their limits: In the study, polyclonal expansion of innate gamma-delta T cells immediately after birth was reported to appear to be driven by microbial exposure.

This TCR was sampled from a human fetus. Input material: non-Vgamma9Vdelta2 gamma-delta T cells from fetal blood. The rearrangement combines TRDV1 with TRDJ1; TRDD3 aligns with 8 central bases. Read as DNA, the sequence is TGTGCTCTTGGGCCCCCCACTGGGGGTCCTTTCTCGTACACCGATAAACTCATCTTT. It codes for CALGPPTGGPFSYTDKLIF.